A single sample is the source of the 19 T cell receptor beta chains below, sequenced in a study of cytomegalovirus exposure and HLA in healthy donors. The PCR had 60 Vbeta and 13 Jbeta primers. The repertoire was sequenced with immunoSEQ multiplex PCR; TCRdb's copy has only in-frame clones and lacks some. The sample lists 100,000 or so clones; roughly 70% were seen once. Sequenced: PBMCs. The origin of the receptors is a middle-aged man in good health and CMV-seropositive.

This chain's CDR3 is CASSLTRDQPQHF. Written as DNA, the CDR3 is TGTGCCAGCAGCTTAACAAGAGATCAGCCCCAGCATTTT. J is TRBJ1-5 and V is TRBV7-3, with D unresolved. The V end was cut by 0 bases, the J end by 5 bases, with 5 bases between. The CDR3 runs 13 residues. CDR1 and CDR2 from the germline V gene are SGHTA and FQGTGA.

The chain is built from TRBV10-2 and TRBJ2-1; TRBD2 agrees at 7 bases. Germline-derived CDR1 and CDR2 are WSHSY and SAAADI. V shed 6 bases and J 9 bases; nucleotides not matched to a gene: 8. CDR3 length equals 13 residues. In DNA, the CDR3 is TGCGCCAGCAGCGGGAGGAACACAATTGAGCAGTTCTTC. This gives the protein CASSGRNTIEQFF.

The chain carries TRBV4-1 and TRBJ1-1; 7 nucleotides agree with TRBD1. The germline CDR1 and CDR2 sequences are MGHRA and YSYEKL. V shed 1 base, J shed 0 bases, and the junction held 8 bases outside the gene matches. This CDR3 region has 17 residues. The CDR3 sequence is CASSQGAGGYMNTEAFF. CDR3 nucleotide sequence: TGCGCCAGCAGCCAAGGGGCAGGGGGTTACATGAACACTGAAGCTTTCTTT.

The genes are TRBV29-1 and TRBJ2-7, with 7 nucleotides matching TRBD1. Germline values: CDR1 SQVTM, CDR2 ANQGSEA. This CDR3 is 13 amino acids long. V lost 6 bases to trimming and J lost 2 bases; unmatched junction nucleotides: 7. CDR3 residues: CSVQGVRTYEQYF. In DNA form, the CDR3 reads TGCAGCGTCCAGGGGGTTAGGACCTACGAGCAGTACTTC.

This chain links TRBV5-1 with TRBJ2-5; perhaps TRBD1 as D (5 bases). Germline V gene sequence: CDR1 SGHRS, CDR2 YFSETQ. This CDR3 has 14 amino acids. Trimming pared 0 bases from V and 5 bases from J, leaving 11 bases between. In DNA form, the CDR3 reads TGCGCCAGCAGCTTGGCAGGGCAAACGGAGACCCAGTACTTC. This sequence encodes CASSLAGQTETQYF.

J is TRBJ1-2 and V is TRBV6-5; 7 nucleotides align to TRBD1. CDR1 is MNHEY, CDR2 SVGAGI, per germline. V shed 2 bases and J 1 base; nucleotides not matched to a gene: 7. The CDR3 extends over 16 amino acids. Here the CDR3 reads CASSYERTGFNYGYTF. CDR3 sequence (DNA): TGTGCCAGCAGTTACGAGCGGACAGGATTTAACTATGGCTACACCTTC.

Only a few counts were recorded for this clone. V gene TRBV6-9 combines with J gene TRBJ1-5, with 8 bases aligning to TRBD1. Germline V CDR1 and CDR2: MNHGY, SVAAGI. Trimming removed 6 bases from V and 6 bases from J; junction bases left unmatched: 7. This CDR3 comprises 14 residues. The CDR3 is CASRDRAQGQPQHF. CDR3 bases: TGTGCCAGCAGGGACAGGGCACAAGGTCAGCCCCAGCATTTT.

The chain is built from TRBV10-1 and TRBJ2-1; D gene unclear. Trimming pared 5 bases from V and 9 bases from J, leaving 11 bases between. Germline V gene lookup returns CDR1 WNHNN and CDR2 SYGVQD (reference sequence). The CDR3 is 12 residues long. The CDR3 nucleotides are TGCGCCAGCAGTAATCTCCCCGGTGAGCAGTTCTTC. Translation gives CASSNLPGEQFF.

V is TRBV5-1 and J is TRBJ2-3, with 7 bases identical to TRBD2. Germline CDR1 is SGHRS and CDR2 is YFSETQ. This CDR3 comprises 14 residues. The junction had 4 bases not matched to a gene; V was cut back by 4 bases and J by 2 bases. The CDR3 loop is CASSTGGNTDTQYF. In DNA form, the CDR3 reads TGCGCCAGCAGCACGGGAGGTAACACAGATACGCAGTATTTT.

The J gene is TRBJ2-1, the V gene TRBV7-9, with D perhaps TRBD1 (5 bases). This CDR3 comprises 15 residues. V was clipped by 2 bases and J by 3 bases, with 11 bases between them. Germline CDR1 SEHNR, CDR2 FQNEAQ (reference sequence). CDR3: CASSLNRLFYNEQFF. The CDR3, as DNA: TGTGCCAGCAGCTTAAACAGGCTCTTCTACAATGAGCAGTTCTTC.

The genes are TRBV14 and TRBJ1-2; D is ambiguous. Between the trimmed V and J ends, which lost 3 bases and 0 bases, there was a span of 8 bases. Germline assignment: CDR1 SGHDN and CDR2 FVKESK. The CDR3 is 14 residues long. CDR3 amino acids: CASSHTRTNYGYTF. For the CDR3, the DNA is TGTGCCAGCAGCCACACCAGAACTAACTATGGCTACACCTTC.

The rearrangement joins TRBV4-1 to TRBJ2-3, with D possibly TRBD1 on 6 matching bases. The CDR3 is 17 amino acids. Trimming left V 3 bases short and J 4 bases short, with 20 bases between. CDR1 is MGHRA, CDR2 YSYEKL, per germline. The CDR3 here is CASSQAGTLIQADTQYF. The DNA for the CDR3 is TGCGCCAGCAGCCAGGCCGGGACATTGATCCAGGCAGATACGCAGTATTTT.

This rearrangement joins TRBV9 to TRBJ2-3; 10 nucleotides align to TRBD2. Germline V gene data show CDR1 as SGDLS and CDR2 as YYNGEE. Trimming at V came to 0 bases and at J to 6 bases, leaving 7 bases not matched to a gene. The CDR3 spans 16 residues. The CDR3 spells CASSVVSGRAGDTQYF. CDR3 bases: TGTGCCAGCAGCGTAGTAAGCGGGAGGGCCGGGGATACGCAGTATTTT.

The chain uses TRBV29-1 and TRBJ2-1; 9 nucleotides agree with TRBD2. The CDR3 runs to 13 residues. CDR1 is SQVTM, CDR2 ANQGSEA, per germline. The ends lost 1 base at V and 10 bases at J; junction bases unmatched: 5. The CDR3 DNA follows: TGCAGCGTTGAAGTGCCGACTAGCGGAGAGCAGTTCTTC. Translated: CSVEVPTSGEQFF.

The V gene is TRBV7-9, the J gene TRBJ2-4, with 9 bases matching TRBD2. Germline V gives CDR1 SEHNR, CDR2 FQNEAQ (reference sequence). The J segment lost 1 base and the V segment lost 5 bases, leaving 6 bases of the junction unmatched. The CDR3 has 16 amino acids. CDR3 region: CASSSGLAYAKNIQYF. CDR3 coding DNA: TGTGCCAGCAGCAGCGGACTAGCGTACGCCAAAAACATTCAGTACTTC.

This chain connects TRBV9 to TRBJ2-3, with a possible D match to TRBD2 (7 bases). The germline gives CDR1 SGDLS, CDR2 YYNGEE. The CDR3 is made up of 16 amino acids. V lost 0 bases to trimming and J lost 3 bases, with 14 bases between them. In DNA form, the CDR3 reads TGTGCCAGCAGCGTAGAGGGGGGGGCGCAAACAGATACGCAGTATTTT. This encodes CASSVEGGAQTDTQYF.

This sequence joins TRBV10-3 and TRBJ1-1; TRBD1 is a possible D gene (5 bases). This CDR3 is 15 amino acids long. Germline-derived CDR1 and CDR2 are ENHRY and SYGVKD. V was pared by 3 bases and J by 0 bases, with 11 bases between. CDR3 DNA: TGTGCCATCAGTGAACAGGCCTCCATGAACACTGAAGCTTTCTTT. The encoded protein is CAISEQASMNTEAFF.

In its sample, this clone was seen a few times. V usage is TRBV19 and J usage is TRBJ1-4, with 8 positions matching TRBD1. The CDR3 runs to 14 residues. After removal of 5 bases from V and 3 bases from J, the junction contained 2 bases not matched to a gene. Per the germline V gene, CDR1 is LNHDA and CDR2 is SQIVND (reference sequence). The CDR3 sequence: CASSLTGANEKLFF. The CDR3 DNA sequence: TGTGCCAGTAGTCTGACAGGGGCTAATGAAAAACTGTTTTTT.

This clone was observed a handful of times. CDR3 region: CASSPQDSQADRAFF. CDR3 sequence (DNA): TGTGCCAGCAGCCCTCAGGACAGCCAGGCAGACCGAGCTTTCTTT. This chain connects TRBV9 to TRBJ1-1, with TRBD1 as a possible D gene (6 bases). The CDR3 has 15 residues. Trimming pared 4 bases from V and 10 bases from J, leaving 23 bases between. Germline CDR1 reads SGDLS; CDR2 reads YYNGEE.